This is a list of T cell receptor beta chains from one sample in a study of blood T cells in healthy people across ages. TCRdb itself ran the 5' RACE reads through MiXCR, one entry per CDR3 protein. There are some 1.5 million distinct CDR3 sequences in the sample; roughly 43% occur only once, and roughly 3.7% lies in the top ten. Sample: blood. The source is a woman under 30 in good health. Each CDR3 is given without its conserved first and last residue. Each record gives: V gene, J gene, CDR3 protein.

>TRBV27|TRBJ2-1
ASSLASAGWTQF
>TRBV20-1|TRBJ1-2
SARSLFGYT
>TRBV4-3|TRBJ1-6
ASSIYQGREISPLH
>TRBV9|TRBJ2-3
ASSVATGGPDTQY
>TRBV4-3|TRBJ2-1
ASSWELHNEQF
>TRBV4-1|TRBJ1-6
ASSQAGQAYNSPLH
>TRBV12-3/TRBV12-4|TRBJ2-7
ASSPRGGASEQY
>TRBV7-8|TRBJ2-3
ASSNRGTSGEGTQY
>TRBV24-1|TRBJ2-1
ATSDLGGITRDEQF
>TRBV6-5|TRBJ1-2
ASSPLGRSLYGYT
>TRBV29-1|TRBJ1-5
SVGGSDSNQPQH
>TRBV21-1|TRBJ1-5
ASSLTGTGSQPQH
>TRBV12-3/TRBV12-4|TRBJ2-4
ASSLRDRGYIQY
>TRBV9|TRBJ1-6
ASSYQGAPLH
>TRBV7-8|TRBJ2-7
ASSPPTTAYEQY
>TRBV6-1|TRBJ1-5
ASSDHRASGPQH
>TRBV7-2|TRBJ1-1
ASSPATGTKNTEAF
>TRBV5-5|TRBJ2-2
ASSYTTGQNTGELF
>TRBV29-1|TRBJ2-3
SVEGGQLALNTDTQY
>TRBV4-3|TRBJ2-3
ASSQDEVSSGRTDTQY
>TRBV29-1|TRBJ2-3
SGGASGTTDTQY
>TRBV12-3/TRBV12-4|TRBJ1-5
ASTSRGGNQPQH
>TRBV7-9|TRBJ1-1
ASSLVYSASTEAF
>TRBV6-5|TRBJ2-7
ASTLNAGGRESQY
>TRBV7-2|TRBJ2-3
ASRLTGTGGSTDTQY
>TRBV7-2|TRBJ2-1
ASSTFHSAGASLETQF
>TRBV6-6|TRBJ2-2
ASRTSGGRTGELF
>TRBV11-2|TRBJ2-5
ASSLPPGPVLNEQY
>TRBV10-2|TRBJ2-1
ASRTGLAGINEQF
>TRBV2|TRBJ2-3
ASSVGTGSTDTQY
>TRBV29-1|TRBJ2-7
SAMTGAAYEQY
>TRBV13|TRBJ1-2
ASTTGRGLGSGYT
>TRBV2|TRBJ2-7
ASSEWGRSYNEQY
>TRBV4-2|TRBJ1-2
ASSQGRGPGGYT
>TRBV7-2|TRBJ2-4
ASSLPGQGFWY
>TRBV4-3|TRBJ1-5
ASSPRQGGNQPQH
>TRBV20-1|TRBJ2-4
SARLGAVAKNIQY
>TRBV28|TRBJ2-7
ASSSILEEQY
>TRBV20-1|TRBJ2-7
SASLAAGVSYEQY
>TRBV29-1|TRBJ2-1
SVGALEQF
>TRBV7-2|TRBJ1-3
ASSLDMVTALDTIY
>TRBV7-9|TRBJ2-5
ASSARDSSQETQY